This record concerns one T cell receptor beta chain sequence. What it recognizes is unknown. At the DNA level, this CDR3 is encoded by other sequences in the same sample as well. These data are taken from a study of shared clonotypes between healthy human individuals. About the research overall: Used for every donor were three CD4 naive, three CD4 memory, two CD8 naive and one CD8 memory plate.

Clones were read by immunoSEQ multiplex PCR, and TCRdb kept only the in-frame ones, dropping some. The sample lists around 2.1 million clones, 95% occurring once. This CDR3 has 13 residues. With 0 bases removed from V and 3 bases from J, the gap between germline ends came to 7 bases. The V gene's germline CDR1 is SGHRS and CDR2 YFSETQ. Findings and caveats of the study: Shared clonotypes: roughly 5% naive CD4, under 4% naive CD8, 2% to 2.5% memory CD4, about 0.41% memory CD8. Measured sharing among donors was expected to vary with sequencing depth.

Sequenced material: naive CD4+ T cells sorted from blood. Described subset: CD45RA+ positively selected. The source of this sequence is a man aged 18 to 30 in good health. The gene calls are TRBV5-1 and TRBJ2-7; tentatively, D is TRBD2 (5 bases). The CDR3 coding sequence is TGCGCCAGCAGCTTGGCTAGCAACTACGAGCAGTACTTC. Its translation is CASSLASNYEQYF. The entire variable domain, with the rest obtained from reference TRBV5-1 and TRBJ2-7, is as follows: KAGVTQTPRYLIKTRGQQVTLSCSPISGHRSVSWYQQTPGQGLQFLFEYFSETQRNKGNFPGRFSGRQFSNSRSEMNVSTLELGDSALYLCASSLASNYEQYFGPGTRLTVT.